The present TCR beta chain was sequenced within a study of spatial heterogeneity in lung cancer. Study context: Alpha-chain sequences were consistently detected less often than beta-chain sequences. There were, on average, more than ten raw-read appearances for each unique TCR and UMI combination.

This clonotype was detected ten times or more. Its cognate antigen is unknown. Study results and caveats: At tumor resection, ubiquitous expanded TCRs were detected in blood more often than later.

Time point defined: sample taken at primary tumor resection. Material for sequencing was whole RNA from tumor, nontumor lung or frozen PBMC, left unsorted. The length of the CDR3 is 14 residues. Germline V gene lookup returns CDR1 MNHEY and CDR2 SMNVEV (reference sequence). The V and J ends lost 5 bases and 3 bases, in that order; junction bases with no gene match: 2. TCRdb analysed the 5' RACE reads with MiXCR anew, one entry per CDR3 protein. The table shows tens of thousands of distinct CDR3 sequences, with 10% to 15% occurring only once. This sequence was found in a male donor with early-stage non-small cell lung cancer. The sample here was PBMCs, taken at surgery. The V and J genes are TRBV27 and TRBJ2-3, with 10 bases matching TRBD2. CDR3 region: CASSLGLATDTQYF. The DNA of the CDR3 is TGTGCCAGCAGTCTGGGACTAGCGACAGATACGCAGTATTTT.